The 9 T cell receptor beta chains below all came from one sample that was sequenced in a study of read filtering for tumor transcriptome and immune sequencing. The library was built from 400 ng RNA with molecular barcoded adaptors for alpha/delta and beta/gamma chains. TCRdb re-called the reads with MiXCR, one entry per CDR3 protein. This table holds around 41,000 distinct CDR3 sequences, 11% to 15% found once. The sequencing sample was made of a population of CD138-negative cells sorted from bone marrow. The receptors were sampled from a donor at least 40 years old with multiple myeloma.

This clonotype was detected ten times or more. The rearrangement links TRBV7-9 to TRBJ1-3; D is uncertain. Germline V gives CDR1 SEHNR, CDR2 FQNEAQ (reference sequence). The CDR3 is 11 residues long. V was trimmed by 3 bases and J by 8 bases, leaving 5 bases between them. The CDR3 reads CASSLSDTIYF. The DNA of the CDR3 is TGTGCCAGCAGCTTGTCGGACACCATATATTTT.

This clonotype was detected ten times or more. The chain recombines TRBV6-5 with TRBJ1-3, with D unclear. This CDR3 is built from 15 residues. Between the trimmed V and J ends, which lost 5 bases and 4 bases, there was a span of 15 bases. Germline loops: CDR1 MNHEY, CDR2 SVGAGI. CDR3 protein: CASSRLGPAGNTIYF. Written as DNA, the CDR3 is TGTGCCAGCAGTCGACTTGGGCCAGCAGGAAACACCATATATTTT.

This clonotype was counted many times. The genes are TRBV7-2 and TRBJ1-1; no clear D. Germline loops: CDR1 SGHTA, CDR2 FQGNSA. CDR3 length: 14 residues. Trimming removed 5 bases at V and 5 bases at J, with 15 bases between. The CDR3 here is CASSQQYVGTEAFF. The CDR3 DNA reads TGTGCCAGCAGCCAACAATACGTCGGTACTGAAGCTTTCTTT.

This clonotype has ten or more counts. The V call is TRBV5-1, the J call TRBJ1-1, with D perhaps matching TRBD1 (5 bases). CDR3 size: 14 residues. With 4 bases removed from V and 3 bases from J, the gap between germline ends came to 13 bases. Per germline, CDR1 SGHRS and CDR2 YFSETQ. In DNA, the CDR3 is TGCGCCAGCAGCGGCGTGGGGCCTCACACTGAAGCTTTCTTT. This codes for CASSGVGPHTEAFF.

At least ten counts were recorded for this clonotype. The V call is TRBV5-5, the J call TRBJ2-3, with TRBD1 matching 8 bases. V lost 3 bases to trimming and J lost 0 bases; unmatched junction nucleotides: 6. The CDR3 sequence is 16 residues long. Germline V gene lookup returns CDR1 SGHKS and CDR2 YYEKEE (reference sequence). The CDR3 loop is CASSWDGQGSTDTQYF. The CDR3 bases are TGTGCCAGCAGCTGGGACGGACAGGGTAGCACAGATACGCAGTATTTT.

Ten or more counts support this clonotype. The chain recombines TRBV19 with TRBJ1-5; no firm D call. The CDR3 consists of 14 residues. Germline V lookup: CDR1 LNHDA, CDR2 SQIVND (reference sequence). Trimming took off 7 bases at V and 4 bases at J, with 14 bases between the two ends. CDR3 in amino acids: CASNPSLGNQPQHF. DNA for the CDR3: TGTGCCAGTAACCCTTCTCTGGGGAATCAGCCCCAGCATTTT. The full variable domain, its missing parts supplied by reference TRBV19 and TRBJ1-5, is DGGITQSPKYLFRKEGQNVTLSCEQNLNHDAMYWYRQDPGQGLRLIYYSQIVNDFQKGDIAEGYSVSREKKESFPLTVTSAQKNPTAFYLCASNPSLGNQPQHFGDGTRLSIL.

This clonotype turned up a few times. A much larger clone differs from this one at a single base, so this may be a read error. The CDR3 reads CSARIPGTGRETQYF. The CDR3 nucleotides are TGCAGTGCTCGAATACCCGGGACAGGGAGAGAGACCCAGTACTTC. This chain links TRBV20-1 with TRBJ2-5; 9 bases are a match to TRBD1. Germline V lookup: CDR1 DFQATT, CDR2 SNEGSKA (reference sequence). The J segment lost 4 bases and the V segment lost 5 bases, leaving 11 bases of the junction unmatched. There are 15 residues in the CDR3.

The chain couples TRBV6-2 or TRBV6-3 to TRBJ2-1; 10 bases are a match to TRBD2. The CDR3 has 17 residues. Germline lookup yields CDR1 MNHEY and CDR2 SVGEGT. The V and J ends lost 5 bases and 7 bases, in that order; junction bases with no gene match: 14. The CDR3: CASSTPLIAGGHNEQFF. The CDR3 coding sequence is TGTGCCAGCAGTACCCCGTTAATAGCGGGGGGACATAATGAGCAGTTCTTC.

Ten or more counts support this clonotype. This chain joins TRBV20-1 and TRBJ1-1, with D unclear. The CDR3 runs 14 residues. Germline lookup yields CDR1 DFQATT and CDR2 SNEGSKA (reference sequence). V lost 3 bases, J lost 0 bases, and 11 bases lay in between. CDR3 loop: CSASRLQLNTEAFF. CDR3 coding DNA: TGCAGTGCTAGTCGCCTGCAGCTGAACACTGAAGCTTTCTTT.